These T cell receptor beta chains were read from a single sample in a study of CD8 T cells in ankylosing spondylitis. A single record per CDR3 protein comes from TCRdb applying MiXCR to the 5' RACE reads. Counted here are approximately 150,000 distinct CDR3 sequences, 40% to 50% occurring once; the ten biggest clones make up about 15%. Input material: synovial fluid, either unsorted or a sorted T cell fraction (not recorded which). The receptors come from a male donor with ankylosing spondylitis. The conserved cysteine and the conserved F or W are not part of the CDR3 here.

len	v_gene	CDR3aa
13	TRBV4-3	ASSQALAAYNEQF
13	TRBV18	ASSPKDSIYNEQF
12	TRBV12-3/TRBV12-4	ASSPGEGLKGYT
9	TRBV29-1	STGQTYGYT
14	TRBV6-5	ASSYFRGRRREKLF
12	TRBV12-3/TRBV12-4	ASSLAEGNTEAF
13	TRBV5-6	ASSPRGYRENIQY
15	TRBV15	ATSREWRTSRKNEQF
12	TRBV20-1	SAQRSSSYNEQF
13	TRBV6-2/TRBV6-3	ASSSSGDNTGELF
12	TRBV13	ASSPWGRYYGYT
14	TRBV16	ASSQGAGTALYEQY
14	TRBV4-1	ASSSDGTPGGNTIY
14	TRBV7-8	VRSLGADSSYNEQF
8	TRBV29-1	SVGGNIQY
17	TRBV5-1	ASSPGPPGTWKRNQPQH
13	TRBV12-3/TRBV12-4	ASSRRGRQPGELF
11	TRBV4-1	ASSPVAHYEQY
13	TRBV6-5	ASSYGAGRPYEQY
14	TRBV7-9	ASSSTSGRLNNEQF
13	TRBV15	ATSRGAGGRYEQY
13	TRBV6-2/TRBV6-3	ASSYDEQVTGELF